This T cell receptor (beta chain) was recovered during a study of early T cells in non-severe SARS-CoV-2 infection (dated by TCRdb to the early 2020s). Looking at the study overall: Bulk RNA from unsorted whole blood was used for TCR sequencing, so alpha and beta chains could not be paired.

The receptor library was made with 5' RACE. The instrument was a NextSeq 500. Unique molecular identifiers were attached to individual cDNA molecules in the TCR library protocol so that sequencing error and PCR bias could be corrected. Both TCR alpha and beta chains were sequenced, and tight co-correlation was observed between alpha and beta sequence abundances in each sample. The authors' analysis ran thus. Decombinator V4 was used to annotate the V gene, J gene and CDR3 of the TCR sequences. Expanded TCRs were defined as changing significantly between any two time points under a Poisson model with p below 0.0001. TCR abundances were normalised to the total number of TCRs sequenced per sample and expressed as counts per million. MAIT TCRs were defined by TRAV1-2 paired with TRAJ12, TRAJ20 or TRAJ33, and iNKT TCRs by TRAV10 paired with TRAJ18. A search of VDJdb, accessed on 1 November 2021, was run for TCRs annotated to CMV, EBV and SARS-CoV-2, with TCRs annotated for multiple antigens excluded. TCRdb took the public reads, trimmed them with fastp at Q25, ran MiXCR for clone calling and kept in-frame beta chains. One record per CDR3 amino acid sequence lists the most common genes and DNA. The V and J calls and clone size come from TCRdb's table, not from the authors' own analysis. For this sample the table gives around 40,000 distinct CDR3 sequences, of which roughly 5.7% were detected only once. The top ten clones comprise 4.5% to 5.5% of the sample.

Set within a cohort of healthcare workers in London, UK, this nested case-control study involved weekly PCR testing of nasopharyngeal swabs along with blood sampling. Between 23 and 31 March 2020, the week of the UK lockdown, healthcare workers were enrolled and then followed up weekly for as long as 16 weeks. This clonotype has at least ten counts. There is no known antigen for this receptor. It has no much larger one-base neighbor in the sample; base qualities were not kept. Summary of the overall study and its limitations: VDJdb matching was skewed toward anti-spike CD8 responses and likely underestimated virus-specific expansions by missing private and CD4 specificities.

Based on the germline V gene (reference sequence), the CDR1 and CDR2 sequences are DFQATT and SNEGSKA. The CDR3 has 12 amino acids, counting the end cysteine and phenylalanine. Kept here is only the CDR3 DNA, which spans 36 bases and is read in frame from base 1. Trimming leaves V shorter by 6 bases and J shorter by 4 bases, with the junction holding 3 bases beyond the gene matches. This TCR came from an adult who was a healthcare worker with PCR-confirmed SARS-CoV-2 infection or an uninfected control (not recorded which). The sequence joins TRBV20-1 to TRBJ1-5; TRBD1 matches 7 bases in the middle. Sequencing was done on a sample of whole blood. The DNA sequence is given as TGCAGTGCAACGACAGGGAATCAGCCCCAGCATTTT. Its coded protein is CSATTGNQPQHF.